Listed here are 32 T cell receptor beta chains from one sample, sequenced in a study of cytomegalovirus exposure and HLA in healthy donors. The PCR had 60 Vbeta and 13 Jbeta primers. Sequencing was performed with immunoSEQ multiplex PCR; in TCRdb, only in-frame clones are kept and a portion is missing. Here the sample spans about 130,000 clones, over 60% being singletons. Sequences were obtained from PBMCs. The receptors derive from a man younger than 45 in good health and CMV-seronegative.

The CDR3 loop reads CASSLTGIGRELFF. The CDR3 DNA follows: TGTGCCAGCAGCTTGACGGGGATTGGAAGGGAACTGTTTTTT. The V gene is TRBV5-5, the J gene TRBJ1-4, with D unclear. CDR3 length: 14 residues. Trimming took off 1 base at V and 12 bases at J, with 16 bases between the two ends. Germline CDR1 SGHKS, CDR2 YYEKEE (reference sequence). The complete variable domain, with remaining parts taken from reference TRBV5-5 and TRBJ1-4, reads DAGVTQSPTHLIKTRGQQVTLRCSPISGHKSVSWYQQVLGQGPQFIFQYYEKEERGRGNFPDRFSARQFPNYSSELNVNALLLGDSALYLCASSLTGIGRELFFGSGTQLSVL.

The J gene is TRBJ2-3, the V gene TRBV30; D might be TRBD1 (6 bases). V shed 3 bases and J shed 2 bases, with 12 bases lying between them. The CDR3 runs 14 residues. CDR1 is GTSNPN and CDR2 is SVGIG in the germline V gene (reference sequence). CDR3 bases: TGTGCCTGGAGGACACAGGGAAACACAGATACGCAGTATTTT. Protein sequence: CAWRTQGNTDTQYF.

The chain combines TRBV10-2 with TRBJ2-1; weak D call: TRBD1 (6 bases). Germline CDR1 is WSHSY and CDR2 is SAAADI. The CDR3 covers 13 residues. V lost 6 bases, J lost 0 bases, and 6 bases lay in between. The CDR3 reads CASRTGSYNEQFF. The CDR3 DNA is TGCGCCAGCAGGACAGGCTCCTACAATGAGCAGTTCTTC.

This rearrangement joins TRBV10-3 to TRBJ2-1; 9 nucleotides agree with TRBD2. Germline V lookup: CDR1 ENHRY, CDR2 SYGVKD. The CDR3 is made up of 14 amino acids. Trimming at V came to 11 bases and at J to 3 bases, leaving 8 bases not matched to a gene. The CDR3: CAHAGGPSYNEQFF. CDR3 coding DNA: TGTGCCCACGCGGGAGGGCCTAGCTACAATGAGCAGTTCTTC.

This clone came up a few times. J is TRBJ2-1 and V is TRBV5-1; D perhaps matches TRBD2 (6 bases). Looked up from germline, CDR1 is SGHRS and CDR2 is YFSETQ. The CDR3 has 16 amino acids. The V and J ends lost 4 bases and 6 bases respectively, with 20 bases between them. The CDR3 DNA sequence: TGCGCCAGCAGCGAGTTTGGGACTCCGCGGGCCAATGAGCAGTTCTTC. Its translation: CASSEFGTPRANEQFF.

The chain links TRBV6-6 to TRBJ2-7; TRBD2 might be the D (6 bases). Trimming removed 0 bases from V and 2 bases from J, with 14 bases in between. This CDR3 contains 16 residues. Germline CDR1 is MNHNY and CDR2 is SVGAGI (reference sequence). CDR3 in amino acids: CASSYSGLSGTYEQYF. CDR3 bases: TGTGCCAGCAGTTACTCGGGTCTTAGCGGTACCTACGAGCAGTACTTC.

This chain links TRBV6-4 with TRBJ2-3; 10 positions agree with TRBD2. The V gene end was trimmed by 5 bases and the J gene end by 3 bases; junction bases not matched to a gene: 5. Germline V lookup: CDR1 MRHNA, CDR2 SNTAGT. The CDR3 runs 15 residues. CDR3 sequence: CASSLAGGVTDTQYF. The CDR3, as DNA: TGTGCCAGCAGTTTAGCGGGAGGAGTGACAGATACGCAGTATTTT.

The rearrangement links TRBV11-2 to TRBJ2-3; no firm D call. Germline assignment: CDR1 SGHAT and CDR2 FQNNGV. This CDR3 has 16 amino acids. The V and J ends lost 0 bases and 0 bases respectively, with 10 bases between them. The DNA of the CDR3 is TGTGCCAGCAGCTTAGACGGCGGCCCAAGCACAGATACGCAGTATTTT. Encoded protein: CASSLDGGPSTDTQYF.

The gene calls are TRBV6-1 and TRBJ2-5; perhaps TRBD1 as D (6 bases). V was pared by 5 bases and J by 3 bases, with 16 bases between. Germline assignment: CDR1 MNHNS and CDR2 SASEGT. This CDR3 contains 15 residues. CDR3 residues: CASSPWHRVEETQYF. The CDR3 region has the DNA TGTGCCAGCAGTCCTTGGCACAGGGTCGAAGAGACCCAGTACTTC.

This sequence joins TRBV27 and TRBJ2-5, with D perhaps matching TRBD2 (6 bases). The CDR3 spans 13 residues. V was pared by 1 base and J by 4 bases, with 7 bases between. The germline V gene encodes CDR1 MNHEY and CDR2 SMNVEV (reference sequence). This chain's CDR3 is CASSLLGGETQYF. The CDR3 DNA sequence: TGTGCCAGCAGTTTATTGGGGGGAGAGACCCAGTACTTC.

The V and J genes are TRBV4-1 and TRBJ2-5, with 10 bases lining up with TRBD1. Unmatched junction bases numbered 5, after V lost 0 bases and J lost 1 base. This CDR3 contains 17 residues. Looked up from germline, CDR1 is MGHRA and CDR2 is YSYEKL. CDR3 loop: CASSQDRGTGVQETQYF. The CDR3 coding sequence is TGCGCCAGCAGCCAAGATAGGGGGACAGGGGTCCAAGAGACCCAGTACTTC.

This chain links TRBV11-2 with TRBJ2-3; D is possibly TRBD2 (6 bases). This CDR3 comprises 16 residues. Per the germline V gene, CDR1 is SGHAT and CDR2 is FQNNGV. Between the trimmed V and J ends, which lost 5 bases and 4 bases, there was a span of 19 bases. The CDR3 reads CASSPVAGTGADTQYF. CDR3 DNA: TGTGCCAGCAGCCCCGTGGCAGGAACGGGGGCAGATACGCAGTATTTT.

The chain couples TRBV2 to TRBJ1-5, with TRBD1 as a possible D gene (5 bases). Germline V lookup: CDR1 SNHLY, CDR2 FYNNEI. Trimming took 2 bases from V and 1 from J, leaving 6 bases between them. The CDR3 is made up of 14 amino acids. As DNA, the CDR3 is TGTGCCAGCAGTGAATCAGGGAGCAATCAGCCCCAGCATTTT. It translates to CASSESGSNQPQHF.

The rearrangement uses TRBV10-3 and TRBJ1-3; D might be TRBD1 (6 bases). Germline V gene data show CDR1 as ENHRY and CDR2 as SYGVKD. Trimming took off 11 bases at V and 0 bases at J, with 11 bases between the two ends. The CDR3 spans 13 residues. In DNA form, the CDR3 reads TGTGCCCCACAGGGAATCTCTGGAAACACCATATATTTT. Protein product: CAPQGISGNTIYF.

The rearrangement links TRBV10-2 to TRBJ2-2, with TRBD2 matching 13 bases. Trimming cost V 5 bases and J 6 bases; bases outside gene matches: 15. Germline values: CDR1 WSHSY, CDR2 SAAADI. The CDR3 loop spans 19 amino acids. CDR3: CASSLIWGGLAGDSGELFF. CDR3 nucleotides: TGCGCCAGCAGTTTGATCTGGGGAGGACTAGCGGGAGACTCCGGGGAGCTGTTTTTT.

This chain uses TRBV30 with TRBJ1-1; D call uncertain. This CDR3 comprises 12 residues. Germline loops: CDR1 GTSNPN, CDR2 SVGIG (reference sequence). Trimming shortened V by 5 bases and J by 6 bases, and 13 bases separated the two germline ends. This CDR3 reads CAWDGSTAEAFF. The CDR3 bases are TGTGCCTGGGATGGTTCTACGGCTGAAGCTTTCTTT.

The chain links TRBV27 to TRBJ1-2; 7 nucleotides agree with TRBD1. Germline CDR1 is MNHEY and CDR2 is SMNVEV (reference sequence). The V segment lost 3 bases and the J segment 8 bases; nucleotides outside the gene matches: 15. The CDR3 totals 16 residues. CDR3 sequence: CASSLRTGLYHDGYTF. The CDR3 region has the DNA TGTGCCAGCAGTTTGAGGACAGGCCTCTATCACGACGGCTACACCTTC.

The chain has TRBV19 and TRBJ2-7; a possible D gene is TRBD2 (6 bases). Trimming cost V 1 base and J 0 bases, with 16 bases left between them. Germline assignment: CDR1 LNHDA and CDR2 SQIVND (reference sequence). There are 17 residues in the CDR3. The CDR3 DNA follows: TGTGCCAGTAGTATAGCGGGAGAGTTGGCCTTCTCCTACGAGCAGTACTTC. Translated: CASSIAGELAFSYEQYF.

The chain employs TRBV6-1 and TRBJ1-2; TRBD1 is a possible D gene (6 bases). The V gene's germline CDR1 is MNHNS and CDR2 SASEGT. The CDR3 runs to 15 residues. With 5 bases removed from V and 3 bases from J, the gap between germline ends came to 16 bases. In DNA form, the CDR3 reads TGTGCCAGCAGTTCTCTGACAGGTCCCCACTATGGCTACACCTTC. Translating gives CASSSLTGPHYGYTF.

V usage is TRBV11-2 and J usage is TRBJ2-7, with D perhaps TRBD1 (6 bases). The CDR3 contains 15 residues. V was clipped by 5 bases and J by 7 bases, with 21 bases between them. Germline CDR1 reads SGHAT; CDR2 reads FQNNGV. The CDR3, as DNA: TGTGCCAGCAGCCCTCAGGGGCAGGTACCCCCGGAGCAGTACTTC. Protein product: CASSPQGQVPPEQYF.

This clone was picked up a small number of times. The chain combines TRBV25-1 with TRBJ2-7; the match to TRBD2 covers 7 bases. The V segment lost 1 base and the J segment 1 base; nucleotides outside the gene matches: 7. CDR1 and CDR2 (germline): MGHDK, SYGVNS. The CDR3 loop spans 16 amino acids. The DNA for the CDR3 is TGTGCCAGCAGTGAATGGGAGGGTCGTTTTTCCTACGAGCAGTACTTC. Protein sequence: CASSEWEGRFSYEQYF.

This sequence joins TRBV5-1 and TRBJ2-1; 10 bases are shared with TRBD2. The CDR3 loop spans 15 amino acids. Unmatched junction bases numbered 4, after V lost 4 bases and J lost 3 bases. Germline CDR1 is SGHRS and CDR2 is YFSETQ. In nucleotides, the CDR3 is TGCGCCAGCAGCCCTCTAGCGGGAGTCTACAATGAGCAGTTCTTC. Protein sequence: CASSPLAGVYNEQFF.

This sequence joins TRBV30 and TRBJ2-3, with D tentatively TRBD2 (6 bases). The germline V gene encodes CDR1 GTSNPN and CDR2 SVGIG (reference sequence). Trimming stripped 5 bases from V and 4 bases from J, with 16 bases between. The CDR3 loop spans 14 amino acids. CDR3 bases: TGTGCCTGGGCCTTATGGGGAGGCTCAGATACGCAGTATTTT. Protein: CAWALWGGSDTQYF.

The genes are TRBV4-1 and TRBJ1-5, with unresolved D. CDR1 is MGHRA and CDR2 is YSYEKL in the germline V gene. The CDR3 contains 14 residues. Trimming took off 1 base at V and 4 bases at J, with 8 bases between the two ends. The CDR3 coding sequence is TGCGCCAGCAGCCAAGGAGTATTTAATCAGCCCCAGCATTTT. Encoded protein: CASSQGVFNQPQHF.

The chain joins TRBV11-2 to TRBJ2-5; 9 bases are shared with TRBD2. There are 16 residues in the CDR3. Germline V gives CDR1 SGHAT, CDR2 FQNNGV. V shed 4 bases and J 4 bases; nucleotides not matched to a gene: 10. The CDR3 is CASSSAGSGSRETQYF. In DNA form, the CDR3 reads TGTGCCAGCAGCTCCGCCGGTAGCGGGAGCCGAGAGACCCAGTACTTC.

V is TRBV5-4 and J is TRBJ2-2; TRBD2 might be the D (7 bases). Trimming removed 4 bases from V and 4 bases from J, with 17 bases in between. The CDR3 is 16 amino acids. The V gene's germline CDR1 is SGHNT and CDR2 YYREEE (reference sequence). The CDR3 DNA is TGTGCCAGCAGCAGAGGGGGGGGGCGCAGCACCGGGGAGCTGTTTTTT. Translating gives CASSRGGGRSTGELFF.

This clone was seen just once. The chain is built from TRBV10-2 and TRBJ2-3; D may be TRBD2 (6 bases). This CDR3 contains 14 residues. The germline CDR1 and CDR2 sequences are WSHSY and SAAADI. With 8 bases removed from V and 5 bases from J, the gap between germline ends came to 17 bases. The CDR3, as DNA: TGCGCCAGCCAGGTGGCGGGAAGGATAGATACGCAGTATTTT. Its translation is CASQVAGRIDTQYF.

This chain uses TRBV7-9 with TRBJ2-6; D possibly corresponds to TRBD1 (5 bases). Trimming cost V 6 bases and J 0 bases, with 18 bases left between them. CDR3 length equals 18 residues. Germline CDR1 and CDR2: SEHNR and FQNEAQ (reference sequence). The CDR3 DNA reads TGTGCCAGCAGTACTCGACAGCTTTTAAGCTCTGGGGCCAACGTCCTGACTTTC. This translates into CASSTRQLLSSGANVLTF.

The chain recombines TRBV6-4 with TRBJ2-3; a possible D gene is TRBD2 (6 bases). Germline V gene sequence: CDR1 MRHNA, CDR2 SNTAGT. Trimming took 0 bases from V and 3 from J, leaving 7 bases between them. There are 14 residues in the CDR3. CDR3 DNA sequence: TGTGCCAGCAGTGACTCTGGGGGGACAGATACGCAGTATTTT. Translating it yields CASSDSGGTDTQYF.

V and J are TRBV11-3 and TRBJ2-5; the match to TRBD2 covers 7 bases. J lost 3 bases, V lost 6 bases, and 10 bases had no gene match. CDR3 length: 15 residues. Germline loops: CDR1 SGHNT, CDR2 YENEEA. The CDR3 sequence: CASRRKTGGEETQYF. DNA for the CDR3: TGTGCCAGCAGACGTAAGACGGGGGGAGAAGAGACCCAGTACTTC.

V gene TRBV7-3 combines with J gene TRBJ2-2; 9 nucleotides agree with TRBD2. Germline V gene data show CDR1 as SGHTA and CDR2 as FQGTGA. With V trimmed by 5 bases and J by 4 bases, 8 bases remained unmatched. CDR3 length: 16 residues. The CDR3: CASSPRGAGGTGELFF. The CDR3 nucleotides read TGTGCCAGCAGCCCACGGGGAGCGGGGGGCACCGGGGAGCTGTTTTTT.

V gene TRBV30 combines with J gene TRBJ2-7; 10 bases are shared with TRBD1. CDR1 is GTSNPN, CDR2 SVGIG, per germline (reference sequence). The CDR3 is 13 amino acids. Trimming at V came to 2 bases and at J to 6 bases, leaving 4 bases not matched to a gene. CDR3 coding DNA: TGTGCCTGGAGTCGGGACAGGGGATTCGAGCAGTACTTC. Residues: CAWSRDRGFEQYF. Supplemented by reference TRBV30 and TRBJ2-7, the full variable domain reads SQTIHQWPATLVQPVGSPLSLECTVEGTSNPNLYWYRQAAGRGLQLLFYSVGIGQISSEVPQNLSASRPQDRQFILSSKKLLLSDSGFYLCAWSRDRGFEQYFGPGTRLTVT.